Below are 18 T cell receptor beta chains sequenced from a single sample in a study of Ad26.COV2.S vaccination and SARS-CoV-2 variants. Repertoires were generated with immunoSEQ multiplex PCR, while TCRdb's copy carries only in-frame clones and drops some. The repertoire includes more than 300,000 clones, around 83% of them detected once, and less than 2% sits in the top ten. Indicated treatment: roughly 20 received Ad26.COV2.S at low or high dose, single or two shots; five or six received placebo; per-sample allocation not given. Samples analyzed were those drawn on day 63 after the first vaccine or placebo injection. Source: peripheral blood, taken in a trial of Ad26.COV2.S vaccine versus placebo. Every receptor here comes from a person aged 18 to 65 who received the Ad26.COV2.S COVID-19 vaccine or a placebo.

The chain uses TRBV5-1 and TRBJ1-2; TRBD1 is a possible D gene (6 bases). The V gene's germline CDR1 is SGHRS and CDR2 YFSETQ. V lost 4 bases to trimming and J lost 3 bases, with 16 bases between them. The CDR3 totals 15 residues. CDR3: CASSPAPTGDYGYTF. Written as DNA, the CDR3 is TGCGCCAGCAGCCCGGCCCCGACAGGAGACTATGGCTACACCTTC.

V gene TRBV5-4 combines with J gene TRBJ2-5; weak D call: TRBD1 (6 bases). From germline, CDR1 is SGHNT and CDR2 YYREEE (reference sequence). Trimming took off 4 bases at V and 0 bases at J, with 10 bases between the two ends. The CDR3 has 14 amino acids. CDR3 in amino acids: CASSPRDNQETQYF. The CDR3 nucleotides are TGTGCCAGCAGCCCCAGGGACAACCAAGAGACCCAGTACTTC.

Here the CDR3 reads CATPPQHF. The DNA of the CDR3 is TGTGCCACCCCCCCCCAGCATTTT. The rearrangement links TRBV6-4 to TRBJ1-5; unclear D gene. V dropped 10 bases and J dropped 10 bases, with 5 bases sitting between them. Germline lookup yields CDR1 MRHNA and CDR2 SNTAGT. The CDR3 sequence is 8 residues long.

The V and J genes are TRBV5-6 and TRBJ2-2, with TRBD1 matching over 7 bases. CDR1 is SGHDT, CDR2 YYEEEE, per germline. With V trimmed by 3 bases and J by 2 bases, 16 bases remained unmatched. This CDR3 comprises 19 residues. In nucleotides, the CDR3 is TGTGCCAGCAGCTCCAGGGGCTCCATGGCAGGGGGTAACACCGGGGAGCTGTTTTTT. This translates into CASSSRGSMAGGNTGELFF.

The gene calls are TRBV5-1 and TRBJ2-5, with D possibly being TRBD1 or TRBD2 (6 bases each). The CDR3 has 15 amino acids. Per germline, CDR1 SGHRS and CDR2 YFSETQ. V lost 2 bases and J 5 bases, leaving 16 bases between the germline ends. The CDR3 DNA reads as TGCGCCAGCAGCTTTACTGGGGGGCGAATTGAGACCCAGTACTTC. It specifies CASSFTGGRIETQYF.

The rearrangement links TRBV14 to TRBJ2-1, with TRBD1 as a possible D gene (5 bases). In germline, CDR1 is SGHDN, CDR2 FVKESK. The ends were cut back, 3 bases at V and 12 bases at J, with 18 bases in the middle. This CDR3 is 14 amino acids long. Written as DNA, the CDR3 is TGTGCCAGCAGCCACCAAGTCAAGGGGCTGGTGCAGTTCTTC. Translated: CASSHQVKGLVQFF.

The V and J genes are TRBV5-1 and TRBJ2-2, with 8 bases lining up with TRBD2. The CDR3 consists of 14 residues. Germline V gives CDR1 SGHRS, CDR2 YFSETQ. J gave up 6 bases and V 4 bases, and 5 bases lay outside the gene matches. The CDR3 is CASSPGGLPGELFF. The CDR3, as DNA: TGCGCCAGCAGCCCGGGGGGGCTGCCCGGGGAGCTGTTTTTT. The complete variable domain, with remaining parts taken from reference TRBV5-1 and TRBJ2-2, reads KAGVTQTPRYLIKTRGQQVTLSCSPISGHRSVSWYQQTPGQGLQFLFEYFSETQRNKGNFPGRFSGRQFSNSRSEMNVSTLELGDSALYLCASSPGGLPGELFFGEGSRLTVL.

DNA of the CDR3: TGCAGCGTTGGACGAGGGGAGTATGGCTACACCTTC. Protein: CSVGRGEYGYTF. This chain joins TRBV29-1 and TRBJ1-2, with D tentatively TRBD1 (5 bases). V was shortened by 4 bases and J by 5 bases, with 11 bases between the two germline ends. The CDR3 is 12 amino acids. Germline CDR1 reads SQVTM; CDR2 reads ANQGSEA.

This clone was seen more than once but under ten times. This rearrangement joins TRBV3-1 (or the pseudogene TRBV3-2) to TRBJ1-5; D may be TRBD1 (6 bases). Trimming removed 1 base from V and 11 bases from J, with 18 bases in between. Germline V gene data show CDR1 as LGHDT and CDR2 as YNNKEL (reference sequence). CDR3 length equals 15 residues. The CDR3 is CASSQAAGGARTQHF. CDR3 sequence (DNA): TGTGCCAGCAGCCAAGCCGCGGGGGGGGCCAGGACCCAGCATTTT.

This clone was detected only a few times. The CDR3 is CASSVGGQGAWETQYF. The CDR3 coding sequence is TGTGCCAGCAGCGTAGGGGGACAGGGGGCGTGGGAGACCCAGTACTTC. This chain joins TRBV9 and TRBJ2-5; 12 bases match TRBD1. V was pared by 0 bases and J by 5 bases, with 5 bases of the junction left unmatched. This CDR3 is built from 16 residues. Per germline, CDR1 SGDLS and CDR2 YYNGEE. The whole variable domain, remainder taken from reference TRBV9 and TRBJ2-5, is DSGVTQTPKHLITATGQRVTLRCSPRSGDLSVYWYQQSLDQGLQFLIQYYNGEERAKGNILERFSAQQFPDLHSELNLSSLELGDSALYFCASSVGGQGAWETQYFGPGTRLLVL.

CDR3 amino acids: CASSQEWDIKNYGYTF. CDR3 nucleotide sequence: TGCGCCAGCAGCCAAGAGTGGGACATCAAAAACTATGGCTACACCTTC. This chain joins TRBV4-1 and TRBJ1-2, with D perhaps matching TRBD1 (6 bases). CDR1 and CDR2 (germline): MGHRA, YSYEKL. V was shortened by 0 bases and J by 2 bases, with 13 bases between the two germline ends. This CDR3 region has 16 residues.

This clone came up a few times. The chain couples TRBV7-2 to TRBJ1-2, with D possibly being TRBD1 (5 bases). V shed 5 bases and J shed 4 bases, with 11 bases lying between them. The CDR3 sequence is 13 residues long. From germline, CDR1 is SGHTA and CDR2 FQGNSA. The CDR3 sequence is CASSAGLFYGYTF. The CDR3 region has the DNA TGTGCCAGCAGCGCGGGACTCTTCTATGGCTACACCTTC.

This clone was found a few times. The chain joins TRBV19 to TRBJ1-5; D remains unclear. This CDR3 has 14 amino acids. Looked up from germline, CDR1 is LNHDA and CDR2 is SQIVND (reference sequence). V dropped 4 bases and J dropped 5 bases, with 12 bases sitting between them. DNA for the CDR3: TGTGCCAGTAGTAACACCCGTGCCCATCAGCCCCAGCATTTT. Its translation is CASSNTRAHQPQHF.

V gene TRBV19 combines with J gene TRBJ1-2; TRBD1 aligns across 7 bases. V lost 5 bases to trimming and J lost 3 bases; unmatched junction nucleotides: 6. CDR3 size: 14 residues. CDR1 and CDR2 (germline): LNHDA, SQIVND (reference sequence). This chain's CDR3 is CASSPIDRDYGYTF. CDR3 coding DNA: TGTGCCAGTAGTCCCATCGACAGGGACTATGGCTACACCTTC.

The chain carries TRBV19 and TRBJ2-3, with a tentative D call TRBD1 (5 bases). Germline assignment: CDR1 LNHDA and CDR2 SQIVND (reference sequence). The CDR3 is made up of 13 amino acids. V gave up 7 bases and J gave up 5 bases, with 13 bases separating them. The CDR3 nucleotides read TGTGCCAGTAAGGGGAAGGGAAAAGATACGCAGTATTTT. It yields the protein CASKGKGKDTQYF.

This clone was detected only a few times. This chain links TRBV4-2 with TRBJ1-1; 7 bases match TRBD1. Germline V gene lookup returns CDR1 LGHNA and CDR2 YNFKEQ. CDR3 size: 15 residues. Germline trimming cut 4 bases from V and 4 bases from J; bases unmatched to any gene: 9. CDR3 coding DNA: TGTGCCAGCAGCCCCGGTAAAGGGGGCGGCACTGAAGCTTTCTTT. Protein sequence: CASSPGKGGGTEAFF.

The chain uses TRBV5-6 and TRBJ1-3, with 9 bases matching TRBD1. The CDR3 has 17 residues. CDR1 is SGHDT and CDR2 is YYEEEE in the germline V gene. Trimming at V came to 1 base and at J to 6 bases, leaving 11 bases not matched to a gene. The DNA for the CDR3 is TGTGCCAGCAGCTTGATCCCCTCGGGACAGGGTATAAACACCATATATTTT. It is translated as CASSLIPSGQGINTIYF.

The chain's CDR3 is CAISESKGRVTYEQYF. CDR3 bases: TGTGCCATCAGTGAGTCGAAGGGCAGGGTCACCTACGAGCAGTACTTC. The chain is built from TRBV10-3 and TRBJ2-7, with a possible D match to TRBD1 (5 bases). This CDR3 has 16 residues. Germline V gives CDR1 ENHRY, CDR2 SYGVKD. V shed 0 bases and J shed 2 bases, with 14 bases lying between them.